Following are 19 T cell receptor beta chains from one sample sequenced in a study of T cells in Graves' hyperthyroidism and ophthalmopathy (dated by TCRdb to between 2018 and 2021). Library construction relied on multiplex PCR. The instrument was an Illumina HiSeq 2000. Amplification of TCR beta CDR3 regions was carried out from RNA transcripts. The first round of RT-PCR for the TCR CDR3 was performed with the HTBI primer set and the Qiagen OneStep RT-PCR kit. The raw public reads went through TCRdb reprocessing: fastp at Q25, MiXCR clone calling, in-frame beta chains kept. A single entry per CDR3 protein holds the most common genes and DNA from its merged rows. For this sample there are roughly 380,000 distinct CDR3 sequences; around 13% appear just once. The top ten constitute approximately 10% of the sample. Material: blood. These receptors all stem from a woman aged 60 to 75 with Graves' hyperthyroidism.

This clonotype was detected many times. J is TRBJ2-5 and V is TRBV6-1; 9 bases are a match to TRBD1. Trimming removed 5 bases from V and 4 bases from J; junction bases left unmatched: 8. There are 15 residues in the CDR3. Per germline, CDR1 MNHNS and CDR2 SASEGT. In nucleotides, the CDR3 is TGTGCCAGCAGTTACCCGGACAGGGGTGGAGAGACCCAGTACTTC. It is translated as CASSYPDRGGETQYF.

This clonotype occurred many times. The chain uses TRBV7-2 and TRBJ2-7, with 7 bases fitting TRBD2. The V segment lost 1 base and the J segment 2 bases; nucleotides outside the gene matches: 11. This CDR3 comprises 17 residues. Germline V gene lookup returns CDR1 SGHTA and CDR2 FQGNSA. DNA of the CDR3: TGTGCCAGCAGCTTAGGTCGTGGGGGGGTCCTCCCCTACGAGCAGTACTTC. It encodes CASSLGRGGVLPYEQYF. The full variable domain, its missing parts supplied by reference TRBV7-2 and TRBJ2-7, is GAGVSQSPSNKVTEKGKDVELRCDPISGHTALYWYRQSLGQGLEFLIYFQGNSAPDKSGLPSDRFSAERTGGSVSTLTIQRTQQEDSAVYLCASSLGRGGVLPYEQYFGPGTRLTVT.

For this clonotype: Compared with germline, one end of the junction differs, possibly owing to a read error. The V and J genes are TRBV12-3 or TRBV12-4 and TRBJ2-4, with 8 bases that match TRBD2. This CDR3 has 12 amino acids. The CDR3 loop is CTSSERGNIQYF. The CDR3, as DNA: TGTACCAGCAGCGAGCGGGGGAACATTCAGTACTTC.

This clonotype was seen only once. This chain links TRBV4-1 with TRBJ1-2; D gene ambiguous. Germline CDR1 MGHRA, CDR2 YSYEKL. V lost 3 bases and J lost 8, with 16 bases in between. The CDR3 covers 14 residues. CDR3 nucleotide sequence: TGCGCCAGCAGCCACCTCGGATCCCCCCCGGGCTACACCTTC. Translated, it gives CASSHLGSPPGYTF.

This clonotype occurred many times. CDR3 amino acids: CASEDTGELFF. The DNA for the CDR3 is TGTGCCAGCGAAGACACCGGGGAGCTGTTTTTT. The rearrangement uses TRBV6-1 and TRBJ2-2; D remains unclear. The V end lost 8 bases, the J end lost 3 bases, and 4 bases lay between the germline ends. CDR3 size: 11 residues. Germline V gene lookup returns CDR1 MNHNS and CDR2 SASEGT.

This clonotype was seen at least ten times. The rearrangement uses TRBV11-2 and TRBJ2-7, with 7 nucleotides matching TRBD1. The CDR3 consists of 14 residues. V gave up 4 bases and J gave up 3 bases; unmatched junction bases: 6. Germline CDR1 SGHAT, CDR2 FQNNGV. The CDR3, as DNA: TGTGCCAGCAGCTACACAGGGGCCCACTACGAGCAGTACTTC. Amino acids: CASSYTGAHYEQYF.

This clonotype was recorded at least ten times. The DNA of the CDR3 is TGCAGTGCTAGAAATCGGGACAACTACTACGAGCAGTACTTC. It encodes CSARNRDNYYEQYF. This chain links TRBV20-1 with TRBJ2-7; tentatively, D is TRBD1 (6 bases). V lost 2 bases, J lost 3 bases, and 14 bases lay in between. The CDR3 spans 14 residues. Germline CDR1 and CDR2: DFQATT and SNEGSKA (reference sequence).

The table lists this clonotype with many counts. This CDR3 reads CSARDFGRSYNEQFF. The CDR3, as DNA: TGCAGTGCTAGAGACTTCGGGAGGTCCTACAATGAGCAGTTCTTC. This chain uses TRBV20-1 with TRBJ2-1; 7 bases fit TRBD2. The CDR3 has 15 amino acids. Germline V CDR1 and CDR2: DFQATT, SNEGSKA (reference sequence). J lost 1 base, V lost 0 bases, and 3 bases had no gene match.

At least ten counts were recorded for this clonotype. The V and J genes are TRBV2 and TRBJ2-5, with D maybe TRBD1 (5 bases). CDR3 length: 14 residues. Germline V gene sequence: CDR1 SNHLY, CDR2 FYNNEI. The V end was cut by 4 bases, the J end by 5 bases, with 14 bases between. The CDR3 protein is CASSGQSEGETQYF. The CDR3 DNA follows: TGTGCCAGCAGTGGACAGTCGGAAGGGGAGACCCAGTACTTC. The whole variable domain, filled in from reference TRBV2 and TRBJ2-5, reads EPEVTQTPSHQVTQMGQEVILRCVPISNHLYFYWYRQILGQKVEFLVSFYNNEISEKSEIFDDQFSVERPDGSNFTLKIRSTKLEDSAMYFCASSGQSEGETQYFGPGTRLLVL.

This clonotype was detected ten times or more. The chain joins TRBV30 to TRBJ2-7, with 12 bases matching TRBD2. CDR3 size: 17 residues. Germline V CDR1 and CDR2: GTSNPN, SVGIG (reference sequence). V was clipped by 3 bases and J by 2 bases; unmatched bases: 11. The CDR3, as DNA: TGTGCCTGGAGACGACTAGGGACTAGCGGGCAAGCCTACGAGCAGTACTTC. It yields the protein CAWRRLGTSGQAYEQYF. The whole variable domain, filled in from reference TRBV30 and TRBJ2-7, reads SQTIHQWPATLVQPVGSPLSLECTVEGTSNPNLYWYRQAAGRGLQLLFYSVGIGQISSEVPQNLSASRPQDRQFILSSKKLLLSDSGFYLCAWRRLGTSGQAYEQYFGPGTRLTVT.

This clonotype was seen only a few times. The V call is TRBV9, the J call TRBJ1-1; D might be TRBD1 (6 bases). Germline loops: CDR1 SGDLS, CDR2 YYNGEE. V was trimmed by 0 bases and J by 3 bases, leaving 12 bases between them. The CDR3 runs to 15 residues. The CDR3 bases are TGTGCCAGCAGCGTAGGGGCAGGGGCGGACACTGAAGCTTTCTTT. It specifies CASSVGAGADTEAFF.

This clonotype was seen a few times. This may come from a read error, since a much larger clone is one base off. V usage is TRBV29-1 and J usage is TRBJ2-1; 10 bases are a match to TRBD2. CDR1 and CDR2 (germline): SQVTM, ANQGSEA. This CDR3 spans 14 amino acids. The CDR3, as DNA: TGCAGCGCATTCCGCCCTAGCGGGAGCCATGAGCGGTTCTTC. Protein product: CSAFRPSGSHERFF.

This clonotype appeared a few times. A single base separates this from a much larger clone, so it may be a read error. CDR3 loop: CASSQVTRGYTF. CDR3 nucleotides: TGTGCCAGCAGCCAAGTCACCCGCGGCTACACCTTC. This chain links TRBV3-1 with TRBJ1-2; D is ambiguous. This CDR3 comprises 12 residues. V was trimmed by 1 base and J by 8 bases, leaving 8 bases between them. Germline assignment: CDR1 LGHDT and CDR2 YNNKEL (reference sequence).

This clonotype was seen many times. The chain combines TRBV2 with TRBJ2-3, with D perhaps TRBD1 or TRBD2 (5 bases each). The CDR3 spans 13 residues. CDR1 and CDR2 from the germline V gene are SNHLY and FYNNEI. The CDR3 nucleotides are TGTGCTATAGTGGGGGTAGCATCTGATACGCAGTATTTT. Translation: CAIVGVASDTQYF.

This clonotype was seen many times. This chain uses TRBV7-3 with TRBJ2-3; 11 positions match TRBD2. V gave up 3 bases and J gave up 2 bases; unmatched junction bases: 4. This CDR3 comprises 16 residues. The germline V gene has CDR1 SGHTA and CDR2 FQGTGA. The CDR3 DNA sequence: TGTGCCAGCAGCTTCGATAGCGGGAGGGACACAGATACGCAGTATTTT. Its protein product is CASSFDSGRDTDTQYF.

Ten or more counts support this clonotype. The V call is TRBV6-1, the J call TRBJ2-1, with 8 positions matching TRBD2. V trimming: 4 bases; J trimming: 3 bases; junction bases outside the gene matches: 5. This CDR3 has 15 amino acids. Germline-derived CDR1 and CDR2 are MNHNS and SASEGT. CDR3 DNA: TGTGCCAGCAGTGTTTTTAGCGGGAACTACAATGAGCAGTTCTTC. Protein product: CASSVFSGNYNEQFF.

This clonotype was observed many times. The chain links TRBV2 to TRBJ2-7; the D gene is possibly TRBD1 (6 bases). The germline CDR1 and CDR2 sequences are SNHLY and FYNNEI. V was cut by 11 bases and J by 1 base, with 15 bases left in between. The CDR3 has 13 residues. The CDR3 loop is CAGTRTESYEQYF. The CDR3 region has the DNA TGTGCCGGAACAAGGACAGAGTCCTACGAGCAGTACTTC. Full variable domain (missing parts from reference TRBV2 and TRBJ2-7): EPEVTQTPSHQVTQMGQEVILRCVPISNHLYFYWYRQILGQKVEFLVSFYNNEISEKSEIFDDQFSVERPDGSNFTLKIRSTKLEDSAMYFCAGTRTESYEQYFGPGTRLTVT.

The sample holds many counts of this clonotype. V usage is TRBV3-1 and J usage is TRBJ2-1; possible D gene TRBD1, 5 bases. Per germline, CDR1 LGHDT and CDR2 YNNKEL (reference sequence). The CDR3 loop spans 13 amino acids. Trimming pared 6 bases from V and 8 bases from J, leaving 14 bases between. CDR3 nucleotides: TGTGCCAGCAGTGATGGGGCTGTGGATGAGCAGTTCTTC. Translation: CASSDGAVDEQFF.

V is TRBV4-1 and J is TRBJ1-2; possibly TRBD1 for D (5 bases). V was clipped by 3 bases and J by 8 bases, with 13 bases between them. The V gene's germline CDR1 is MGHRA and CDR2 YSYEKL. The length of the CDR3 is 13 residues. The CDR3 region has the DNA TGCGCCAGCAGCCACGGCAGGGAGGGAGGCTACACCTTC. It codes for CASSHGREGGYTF.